These 31 T cell receptor beta chains share one sample of origin, sequenced in a study of shared clonotypes between healthy human individuals. The assay was immunoSEQ multiplex PCR, and TCRdb's table has in-frame clones only and misses some. This sample has under 2.5 million clones, with just under 95% found just once. Sample: naive CD4+ T cells from PBMCs. Subset here: CD45RA+ positively selected. Receptor source: a young man in good health. Some clones in this sample may be carry-over from other donors' samples.

This chain links TRBV28 with TRBJ2-5; D ambiguous. Germline CDR1 reads MDHEN; CDR2 reads SYDVKM. V lost 5 bases to trimming and J lost 9 bases, with 16 bases between them. The CDR3 has 13 amino acids. The CDR3 sequence is CASSLPSVSAQYF. The CDR3 nucleotides are TGTGCCAGCAGTCTACCCAGCGTGTCCGCCCAGTACTTC.

J is TRBJ2-7 and V is TRBV4-3; the match to TRBD2 covers 8 bases. This CDR3 has 15 residues. V lost 3 bases, J lost 5 bases, and 9 bases stayed unmatched. Germline CDR1 and CDR2: LGHNA and YSLEER. The CDR3 loop reads CASSHTAGEGNEQYF. The CDR3 coding sequence is TGCGCCAGCAGCCACACAGCGGGAGAGGGGAACGAGCAGTACTTC.

The chain carries TRBV7-2 and TRBJ2-1; D remains ambiguous. Germline V gene sequence: CDR1 SGHTA, CDR2 FQGNSA. Trimming removed 1 base at V and 6 bases at J, with 4 bases between. This CDR3 is built from 12 residues. For the CDR3, the DNA is TGTGCCAGCAGCTTAGACAGCAATGAGCAGTTCTTC. Translated, it gives CASSLDSNEQFF.

The V gene is TRBV11-3, the J gene TRBJ2-1; 10 bases map to TRBD2. From germline, CDR1 is SGHNT and CDR2 YENEEA. J gave up 10 bases and V 5 bases, and 8 bases lay outside the gene matches. The CDR3 is made up of 14 amino acids. Here the CDR3 reads CASSLSGGAAEQFF. CDR3 nucleotide sequence: TGTGCCAGCAGCCTAAGCGGGGGGGCGGCGGAGCAGTTCTTC.

This clone was observed once. The chain is built from TRBV7-3 and TRBJ2-7; D not resolved. V lost 0 bases, J lost 2 bases, and 14 bases lay in between. Germline V lookup: CDR1 SGHTA, CDR2 FQGTGA. The CDR3 is 16 amino acids. The CDR3 region has the DNA TGTGCCAGCAGCTTAACGGGCGGAAACCCCCCCTACGAGCAGTACTTC. Translation gives CASSLTGGNPPYEQYF.

The V and J genes are TRBV25-1 and TRBJ2-1, with D perhaps TRBD2 (5 bases). Germline values: CDR1 MGHDK, CDR2 SYGVNS. The length of the CDR3 is 13 residues. V lost 7 bases and J lost 3, with 10 bases in between. CDR3 amino acids: CASTDYHYNEQFF. CDR3 nucleotide sequence: TGTGCCAGCACCGACTACCACTACAATGAGCAGTTCTTC.

V gene TRBV18 combines with J gene TRBJ2-7, with D uncertain. Trimming pared 3 bases from V and 6 bases from J, leaving 9 bases between. The CDR3 sequence is 12 residues long. In germline, CDR1 is KGHSH, CDR2 LQKENI. This chain's CDR3 is CASSPGLGEQYF. CDR3 in DNA: TGTGCCAGCTCACCGGGTCTAGGCGAGCAGTACTTC.

In regard to this clone: The sample holds other DNA sequences that translate to the same CDR3. The chain couples TRBV29-1 to TRBJ2-3, with TRBD2 as a possible D gene (5 bases). The germline CDR1 and CDR2 sequences are SQVTM and ANQGSEA. This CDR3 has 12 residues. V shed 6 bases and J shed 4 bases, with 11 bases lying between them. The CDR3 DNA sequence: TGCAGCGTGGGTACCGGGGCAGATACGCAGTATTTT. Amino acids: CSVGTGADTQYF.

The genes are TRBV28 and TRBJ2-5; tentative D call: TRBD2 (5 bases). Germline CDR1 is MDHEN and CDR2 is SYDVKM. The CDR3 runs to 14 residues. Trimming took 2 bases from V and 4 from J, leaving 11 bases between them. CDR3 loop: CASSLPWAGETQYF. The DNA for the CDR3 is TGTGCCAGCAGTTTACCATGGGCGGGAGAGACCCAGTACTTC.

This clone has only a few counts. The gene calls are TRBV18 and TRBJ1-1; no clear D gene. The CDR3 totals 12 residues. V lost 3 bases and J 7 bases, leaving 9 bases between the germline ends. Germline CDR1 and CDR2: KGHSH and LQKENI. In DNA, the CDR3 is TGTGCCAGCTCACCGCAGAGAAGTGAAGCTTTCTTT. Its translation: CASSPQRSEAFF.

About this clone: The same CDR3 is also encoded by other DNA sequences in this sample. The V gene is TRBV5-1, the J gene TRBJ1-2; tentative D call: TRBD1 (6 bases). The CDR3 contains 14 residues. CDR1 is SGHRS, CDR2 YFSETQ, per germline. Trimming removed 0 bases at V and 5 bases at J, with 11 bases between. This CDR3 is CASSLALGQYGYTF. The CDR3 region has the DNA TGCGCCAGCAGCTTGGCTCTTGGACAGTATGGCTACACCTTC. Based on the CDR3 plus reference TRBV5-1 and TRBJ1-2, the full variable domain is KAGVTQTPRYLIKTRGQQVTLSCSPISGHRSVSWYQQTPGQGLQFLFEYFSETQRNKGNFPGRFSGRQFSNSRSEMNVSTLELGDSALYLCASSLALGQYGYTFGSGTRLTVV.

The CDR3 sequence: CASSLVGDWGETQYF. Here the CDR3 DNA reads TGTGCCAGCAGCTTAGTGGGGGATTGGGGAGAGACCCAGTACTTC. The rearrangement uses TRBV7-2 and TRBJ2-5; D possibly matches TRBD1 or TRBD2 (5 bases each). V shed 1 base and J shed 4 bases, with 13 bases lying between them. CDR1 and CDR2 (germline): SGHTA, FQGNSA. There are 15 residues in the CDR3.

V is TRBV5-6 and J is TRBJ1-2; no clear D gene. Germline CDR1 SGHDT, CDR2 YYEEEE. The CDR3 totals 15 residues. The ends were cut back, 4 bases at V and 2 bases at J, with 15 bases in the middle. The CDR3 loop is CASSPLQSHNYGYTF. The CDR3 nucleotides are TGTGCCAGCAGCCCACTACAGTCCCACAACTATGGCTACACCTTC.

This chain links TRBV5-6 with TRBJ2-3; perhaps TRBD1 as D (5 bases). The V gene lost 4 bases and the J gene lost 2 bases, with 14 bases spanning the gap. This CDR3 is 15 amino acids long. The germline V gene encodes CDR1 SGHDT and CDR2 YYEEEE. The CDR3 loop reads CASSRRQGHTDTQYF. As DNA, the CDR3 is TGTGCCAGCAGCCGCCGTCAGGGCCACACAGATACGCAGTATTTT.

In this sample, this clone turned up once. The CDR3 loop reads CASSSPRDFNYEQYF. The CDR3 nucleotides are TGTGCCAGCAGCTCGCCCCGGGACTTCAACTACGAGCAGTACTTC. The V gene is TRBV5-4, the J gene TRBJ2-7; a possible D gene is TRBD2 (6 bases). CDR3 length: 15 amino acids. The V gene's germline CDR1 is SGHNT and CDR2 YYREEE (reference sequence). V lost 3 bases and J lost 3, with 16 bases in between.

The V gene is TRBV7-2, the J gene TRBJ2-7; 7 bases align to TRBD2. The CDR3 loop spans 13 amino acids. Germline assignment: CDR1 SGHTA and CDR2 FQGNSA. Trimming cost V 2 bases and J 7 bases; bases outside gene matches: 5. The DNA of the CDR3 is TGTGCCAGCAGCTTAAATAGGGAGGGGGAGCAGTACTTC. Translation gives CASSLNREGEQYF.

V and J are TRBV28 and TRBJ1-1; D gene uncertain. Germline lookup yields CDR1 MDHEN and CDR2 SYDVKM. Trimming left V 6 bases short and J 1 base short, with 15 bases between. This CDR3 comprises 15 residues. For the CDR3, the DNA is TGTGCCAGCAGCTTACCCCCCGGCACGAACACTGAAGCTTTCTTT. Residues: CASSLPPGTNTEAFF.

The genes are TRBV4-1 and TRBJ2-7; D may be TRBD1 or TRBD2 (7 bases each). The length of the CDR3 is 17 residues. Per germline, CDR1 MGHRA and CDR2 YSYEKL. The ends were cut back, 2 bases at V and 0 bases at J, with 17 bases in the middle. The CDR3 sequence: CASSQQAGQLFSYEQYF. The CDR3 region has the DNA TGCGCCAGCAGCCAACAAGCGGGACAGCTATTCTCCTACGAGCAGTACTTC.

This chain joins TRBV6-5 and TRBJ2-5, with 8 positions matching TRBD2. J lost 5 bases, V lost 6 bases, and 8 bases had no gene match. The V gene's germline CDR1 is MNHEY and CDR2 SVGAGI. This CDR3 has 14 residues. Here the CDR3 reads CASSQRGGAETQYF. The CDR3 coding sequence is TGTGCCAGCAGCCAACGGGGGGGCGCGGAGACCCAGTACTTC.

V is TRBV5-6 and J is TRBJ2-1, with unresolved D. The germline gives CDR1 SGHDT, CDR2 YYEEEE. The germline V and J ends were trimmed by 4 bases and 0 bases, with 17 bases remaining between them. The CDR3 is made up of 17 amino acids. CDR3 sequence (DNA): TGTGCCAGCAGCCTCGGTGGCGACCCTAGCTCCTACAATGAGCAGTTCTTC. Translation: CASSLGGDPSSYNEQFF.

DNA of the CDR3: TGTGCCAGCAGCTCTGGGGGGACATTAAATGAAAAACTGTTTTTT. Amino acid sequence: CASSSGGTLNEKLFF. V gene TRBV7-9 combines with J gene TRBJ1-4, with D perhaps matching TRBD1 (6 bases). Trimming removed 4 bases from V and 5 bases from J, with 14 bases in between. Germline V gene data show CDR1 as SEHNR and CDR2 as FQNEAQ (reference sequence). The CDR3 contains 15 residues.

This chain connects TRBV28 to TRBJ1-4; 9 nucleotides line up with TRBD1. With 4 bases clipped from V and 7 bases from J, the junction kept 7 bases outside the gene matches. The CDR3 has 15 residues. Germline V CDR1 and CDR2: MDHEN, SYDVKM. CDR3 coding DNA: TGTGCCAGCAGTTCCAGACAGGGGGGGAGTGAAAAACTGTTTTTT. It yields the protein CASSSRQGGSEKLFF.

The V and J genes are TRBV30 and TRBJ2-7, with 8 bases aligning to TRBD1. V dropped 1 base and J dropped 5; count of bases not matched to a gene: 10. The CDR3 is made up of 15 amino acids. Germline lookup yields CDR1 GTSNPN and CDR2 SVGIG (reference sequence). CDR3 in DNA: TGTGCCTGGAGTGCAGGGGGCTCCACTCACCACGAGCAGTACTTC. Residues: CAWSAGGSTHHEQYF.

The chain couples TRBV4-3 to TRBJ2-2; TRBD2 matches at 12 bases. J gave up 4 bases and V 5 bases, and 8 bases lay outside the gene matches. The CDR3 has 17 amino acids. Germline CDR1 LGHNA, CDR2 YSLEER. The CDR3 is CASSALAGGPGTGELFF. The CDR3 nucleotides are TGCGCCAGCAGCGCTCTAGCGGGAGGGCCGGGCACCGGGGAGCTGTTTTTT.

This clone has a single count. The chain joins TRBV5-6 to TRBJ2-5; 7 bases agree with TRBD1. The J segment lost 11 bases and the V segment lost 3 bases, leaving 13 bases of the junction unmatched. CDR1 SGHDT and CDR2 YYEEEE come from the germline V gene. The CDR3 is 14 residues long. The CDR3 DNA follows: TGTGCCAGCAGCTCTAGACAGGGCCCGAGTGGGCAGTACTTC. This encodes CASSSRQGPSGQYF.

DNA for the CDR3: TGTGCCAGCTCTGCCCAACAGGCAAGCTACGAGCAGTACTTC. Protein sequence: CASSAQQASYEQYF. The rearrangement joins TRBV18 to TRBJ2-7; the D gene is possibly TRBD1 (5 bases). Trimming left V 6 bases short and J 3 bases short, with 15 bases between. The CDR3 runs to 14 residues. Germline loops: CDR1 KGHSH, CDR2 LQKENI.

The chain couples TRBV5-5 to TRBJ1-2; D gene unclear. V was clipped by 0 bases and J by 3 bases, with 12 bases between them. This CDR3 comprises 15 residues. Germline CDR1 is SGHKS and CDR2 is YYEKEE (reference sequence). The CDR3 protein is CASSLDVRAHYGYTF. DNA of the CDR3: TGTGCCAGCAGCTTGGACGTTCGGGCACACTATGGCTACACCTTC.

This chain uses TRBV6-1 with TRBJ1-5, with a weak D call TRBD1 (6 bases). The germline V gene encodes CDR1 MNHNS and CDR2 SASEGT. The CDR3 length is 15 residues. The ends were cut back, 2 bases at V and 5 bases at J, with 13 bases in the middle. CDR3 in amino acids: CASSEINRVDQPQHF. In nucleotides, the CDR3 is TGTGCCAGCAGTGAAATAAACAGGGTTGATCAGCCCCAGCATTTT.

This clone was recorded a few times. The rearrangement links TRBV6-5 to TRBJ2-2, with 9 bases fitting TRBD1. The germline CDR1 and CDR2 sequences are MNHEY and SVGAGI. The CDR3 spans 15 residues. V lost 7 bases and J lost 4; bases outside the gene matches: 7. The CDR3 coding sequence is TGTGCCAGCACGTACAGGGGGCGAGGCACCGGGGAGCTGTTTTTT. Encoded protein: CASTYRGRGTGELFF.

The rearrangement uses TRBV10-3 and TRBJ2-7; 8 bases are a match to TRBD2. V shed 4 bases and J 5 bases; nucleotides not matched to a gene: 22. Germline V gene data show CDR1 as ENHRY and CDR2 as SYGVKD. This CDR3 has 19 amino acids. As DNA, the CDR3 is TGTGCCATCAGTGCAACCCCGGGTCTAGTACAGCGGGAGACCCACGAGCAGTACTTC. Its protein product is CAISATPGLVQRETHEQYF.

The chain combines TRBV25-1 with TRBJ2-5; TRBD1 matches at 7 bases. The V segment lost 4 bases and the J segment 4 bases; nucleotides outside the gene matches: 9. Germline V gene sequence: CDR1 MGHDK, CDR2 SYGVNS. The CDR3 is 15 residues long. The CDR3: CASSGSGQRRETQYF. CDR3 nucleotide sequence: TGTGCCAGCAGTGGCTCGGGACAGCGAAGAGAGACCCAGTACTTC.